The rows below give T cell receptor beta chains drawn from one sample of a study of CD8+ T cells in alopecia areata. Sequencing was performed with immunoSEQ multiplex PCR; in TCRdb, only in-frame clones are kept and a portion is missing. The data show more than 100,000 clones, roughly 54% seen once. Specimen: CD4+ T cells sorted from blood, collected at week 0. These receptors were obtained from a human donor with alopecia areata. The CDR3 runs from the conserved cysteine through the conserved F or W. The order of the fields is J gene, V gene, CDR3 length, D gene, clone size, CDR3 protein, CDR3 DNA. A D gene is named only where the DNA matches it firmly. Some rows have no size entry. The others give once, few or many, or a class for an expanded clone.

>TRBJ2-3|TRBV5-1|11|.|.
CASSWEDTQYF
TGCGCCAGCAGCTGGGAAGATACGCAGTATTTT
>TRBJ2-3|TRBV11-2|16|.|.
CASSSPAGTSTDTQYF
TGTGCCAGCAGCTCCCCGGCGGGTACTAGCACAGATACGCAGTATTTT
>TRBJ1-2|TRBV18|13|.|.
CASSPAQIAGYTF
TGTGCCAGCTCACCAGCCCAGATTGCCGGCTACACCTTC
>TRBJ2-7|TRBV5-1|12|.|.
CASRFDRGEQYF
TGCGCCAGCAGGTTTGACAGAGGCGAGCAGTACTTC
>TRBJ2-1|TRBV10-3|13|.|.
CAISESLFSEQFF
TGTGCCATCAGTGAGTCGCTTTTTTCGGAGCAGTTCTTC
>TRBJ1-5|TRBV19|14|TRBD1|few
CASSRDRASQPQHF
TGTGCCAGTAGCCGGGACAGGGCCTCTCAGCCCCAGCATTTT
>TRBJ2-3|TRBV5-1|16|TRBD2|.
CASSLGLAESTDTQYF
TGCGCCAGCAGCTTGGGGCTAGCGGAAAGCACAGATACGCAGTATTTT
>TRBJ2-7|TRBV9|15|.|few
CASSGGTADSYEQYF
TGTGCCAGCAGCGGCGGGACAGCTGACTCCTACGAGCAGTACTTC
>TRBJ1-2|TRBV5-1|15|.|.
CASSLALGPDYGYTF
TGCGCCAGCAGCTTGGCACTGGGTCCAGACTATGGCTACACCTTC
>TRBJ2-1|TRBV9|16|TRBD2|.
CASSLTSGGAHNEQFF
TGTGCCAGCAGCCTAACTAGCGGGGGGGCCCACAATGAGCAGTTCTTC
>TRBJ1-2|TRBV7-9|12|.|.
CASSQDRNGYTF
TGTGCCAGCAGCCAAGACAGAAATGGCTACACCTTC
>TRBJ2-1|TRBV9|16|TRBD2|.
CASSVVSGASYNEQFF
TGTGCCAGCAGCGTAGTTAGCGGGGCCTCCTACAATGAGCAGTTCTTC
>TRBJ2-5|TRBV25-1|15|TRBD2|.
CASSERRGGGETQYF
TGTGCCAGCAGTGAAAGGCGGGGGGGAGGAGAGACCCAGTACTTC
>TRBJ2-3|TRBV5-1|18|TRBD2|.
CASSLGTSGTSFTDTQYF
TGCGCCAGCAGCTTAGGGACTAGCGGGACCTCCTTCACAGATACGCAGTATTTT
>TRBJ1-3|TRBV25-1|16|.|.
CASSDSLVSSGNTIYF
TGTGCCAGCAGTGATAGTCTCGTGTCCTCTGGAAACACCATATATTTT
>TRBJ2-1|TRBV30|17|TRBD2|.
CAWRSSGRSRSYNEQFF
TGTGCCTGGAGGTCTAGCGGGAGGTCCAGGTCCTACAATGAGCAGTTCTTC
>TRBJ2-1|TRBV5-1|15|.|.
CASSFEQGAYNEQFF
TGCGCCAGCAGCTTTGAACAGGGTGCCTACAATGAGCAGTTCTTC
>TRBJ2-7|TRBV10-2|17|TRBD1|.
CASTEYPPGQGGYEQYF
TGCGCCAGCACAGAGTACCCTCCGGGACAGGGCGGTTACGAGCAGTACTTC
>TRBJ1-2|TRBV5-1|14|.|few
CASSLSLNSYGYTF
TGCGCCAGCAGCTTGTCGCTAAACAGCTATGGCTACACCTTC
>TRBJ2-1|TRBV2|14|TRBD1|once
CARQGDVSYNEQFF
TGTGCCAGACAGGGGGATGTATCCTACAATGAGCAGTTCTTC
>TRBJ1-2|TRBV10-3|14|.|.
CAISETGSVYGYTF
TGTGCCATCAGTGAGACAGGGTCCGTCTATGGCTACACCTTC
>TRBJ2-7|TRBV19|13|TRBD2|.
CASSLSGGDEQYF
TGTGCCAGTAGTCTGAGCGGGGGCGACGAGCAGTACTTC
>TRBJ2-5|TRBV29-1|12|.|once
CSAFGTEETQYF
TGCAGCGCATTCGGGACTGAAGAGACCCAGTACTTC
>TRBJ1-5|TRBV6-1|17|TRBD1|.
CASSDGTANPLNQPQHF
TGTGCCAGCAGTGACGGGACAGCGAATCCCCTGAATCAGCCCCAGCATTTT
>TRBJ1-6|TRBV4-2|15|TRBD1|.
CASSQAGTGTSPLHF
TGTGCCAGCAGCCAAGCCGGGACAGGGACCTCACCCCTCCACTTT
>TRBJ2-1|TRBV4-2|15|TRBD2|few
CASSHTSGRGNEQFF
TGTGCCAGCAGCCATACTAGCGGGAGGGGGAATGAGCAGTTCTTC
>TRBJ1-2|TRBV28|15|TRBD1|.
CASRPTGTANYGYTF
TGTGCCAGCAGACCGACCGGGACAGCTAACTATGGCTACACCTTC
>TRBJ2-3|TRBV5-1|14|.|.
CASSFREGADTQYF
TGCGCCAGCAGCTTCAGGGAGGGGGCAGATACGCAGTATTTT
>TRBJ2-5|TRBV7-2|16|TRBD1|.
CASSLVWDRGGETQYF
TGTGCCAGCAGCTTAGTATGGGACAGGGGAGGAGAGACCCAGTACTTC
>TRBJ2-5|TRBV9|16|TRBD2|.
CASSVVAGGNQETQYF
TGTGCCAGCAGCGTAGTAGCGGGAGGCAACCAAGAGACCCAGTACTTC
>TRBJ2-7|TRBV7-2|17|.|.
CASSFPRQRTNSYEQYF
TGTGCCAGCAGCTTTCCCAGGCAACGGACTAACTCCTACGAGCAGTACTTC
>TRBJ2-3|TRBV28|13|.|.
CASSRATTDTQYF
TGTGCCAGCAGTCGGGCTACTACAGATACGCAGTATTTT
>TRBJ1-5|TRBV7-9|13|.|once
CASSYHSNQPQHF
TGTGCCAGCAGCTACCACAGCAATCAGCCCCAGCATTTT
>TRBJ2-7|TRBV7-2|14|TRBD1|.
CASSFSRGLYEQYF
TGTGCCAGCAGCTTTAGCAGGGGGCTCTACGAGCAGTACTTC
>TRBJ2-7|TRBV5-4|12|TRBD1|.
CASSRTGGEQYF
TGTGCCAGCAGCCGGACAGGGGGCGAGCAGTACTTC
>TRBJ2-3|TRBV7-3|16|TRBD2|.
CASSPRAGGLSDTQYF
TGTGCCAGCAGCCCGCGGGCGGGGGGGCTTTCAGATACGCAGTATTTT
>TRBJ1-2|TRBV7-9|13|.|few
CASSLGGQRPGTF
TGTGCCAGCAGTCTAGGGGGGCAGCGACCCGGCACCTTC
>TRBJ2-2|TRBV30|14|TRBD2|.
CAWSPGLATGELFF
TGTGCCTGGAGCCCGGGACTAGCCACCGGGGAGCTGTTTTTT
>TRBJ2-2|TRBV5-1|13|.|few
CASSLANTGELFF
TGCGCCAGCAGCTTGGCGAACACCGGGGAGCTGTTTTTT
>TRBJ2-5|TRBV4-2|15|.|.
CASSQFAEGQETQYF
TGTGCCAGCAGCCAATTTGCGGAGGGCCAAGAGACCCAGTACTTC
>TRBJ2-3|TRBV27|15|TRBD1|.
CASSRQGAGTDTQYF
TGTGCCAGCAGCCGACAGGGGGCAGGAACAGATACGCAGTATTTT
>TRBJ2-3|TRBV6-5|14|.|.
CASSYSSRGDTQYF
TGTGCCAGCAGTTACTCTAGCCGAGGAGATACGCAGTATTTT
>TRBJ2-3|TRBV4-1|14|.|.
CASSQDQSTDTQYF
TGCGCCAGCAGCCAAGATCAAAGCACAGATACGCAGTATTTT
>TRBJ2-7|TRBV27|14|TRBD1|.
CASSLSRSGGEQYF
TGTGCCAGCAGTTTATCCAGGTCAGGGGGCGAGCAGTACTTC
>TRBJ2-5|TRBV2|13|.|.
CASSGTTPGAQYF
TGTGCCAGCAGTGGGACCACGCCGGGGGCCCAGTACTTC
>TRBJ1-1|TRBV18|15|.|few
CASSPLGHMNTEAFF
TGTGCCAGCTCACCACTGGGACATATGAACACTGAAGCTTTCTTT
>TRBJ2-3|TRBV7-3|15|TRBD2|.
CASSETSGGPDTQYF
TGTGCCAGCAGCGAGACTAGCGGGGGGCCGGATACGCAGTATTTT
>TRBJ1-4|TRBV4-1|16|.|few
CASSRSGEATNEKLFF
TGCGCCAGCAGCCGGTCAGGGGAGGCAACTAATGAAAAACTGTTTTTT
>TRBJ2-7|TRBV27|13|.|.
CASSSDNSYEQYF
TGTGCCAGCAGTTCCGACAACTCCTACGAGCAGTACTTC
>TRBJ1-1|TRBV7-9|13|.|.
CASSLEGGTEAFF
TGTGCCAGCAGCCTCGAGGGAGGCACCGAAGCTTTCTTT
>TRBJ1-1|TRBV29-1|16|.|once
CSVGMRAGTLNTEAFF
TGCAGCGTCGGAATGAGGGCAGGGACTTTGAACACTGAAGCTTTCTTT
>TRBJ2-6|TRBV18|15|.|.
CASSPMQGWANVLTF
TGTGCCAGCTCACCAATGCAGGGCTGGGCCAACGTCCTGACTTTC
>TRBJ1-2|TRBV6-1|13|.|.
CASSEALGYGYTF
TGTGCCAGCAGTGAAGCGCTCGGTTATGGCTACACCTTC
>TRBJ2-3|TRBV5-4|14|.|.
CASSTRLGADTQYF
TGTGCCAGCAGCACACGACTAGGAGCAGATACGCAGTATTTT
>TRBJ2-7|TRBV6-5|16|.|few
CASSYFSPGQYYEQYF
TGTGCCAGCAGTTACTTTTCCCCAGGACAGTACTACGAGCAGTACTTC
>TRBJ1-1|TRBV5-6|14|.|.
CASSLRGYDTEAFF
TGTGCCAGCAGCTTGCGAGGGTATGACACTGAAGCTTTCTTT
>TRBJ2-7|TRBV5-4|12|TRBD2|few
CASSLAGFKQYF
TGTGCCAGCAGCTTAGCGGGATTCAAGCAGTACTTC
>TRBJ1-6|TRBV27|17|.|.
CASSFGQISSYNSPLHF
TGTGCCAGCAGTTTCGGACAGATAAGCTCCTATAATTCACCCCTCCACTTT